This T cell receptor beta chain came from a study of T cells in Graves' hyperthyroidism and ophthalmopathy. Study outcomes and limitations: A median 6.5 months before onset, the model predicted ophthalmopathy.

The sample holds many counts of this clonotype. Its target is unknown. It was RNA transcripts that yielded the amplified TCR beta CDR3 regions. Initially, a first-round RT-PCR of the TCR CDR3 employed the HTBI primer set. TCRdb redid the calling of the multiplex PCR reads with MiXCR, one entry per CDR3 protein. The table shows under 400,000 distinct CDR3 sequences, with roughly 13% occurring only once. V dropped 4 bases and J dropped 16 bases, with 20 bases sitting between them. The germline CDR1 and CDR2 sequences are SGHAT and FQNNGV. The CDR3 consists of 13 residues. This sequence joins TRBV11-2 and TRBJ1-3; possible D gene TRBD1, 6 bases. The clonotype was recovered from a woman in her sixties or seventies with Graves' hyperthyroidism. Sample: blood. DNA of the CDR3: TGTGCCAGCAGCTCAGGGGCCACAAACGCTCCCTATTTT. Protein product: CASSSGATNAPYF.